This T cell receptor (beta chain) came from a study of shared clonotypes between healthy human individuals (dated by TCRdb to about 2020). The study in broad terms: A couple of women and a few men aged 18 to 49 years were included in the cohort. To increase sequencing depth and limit assay-specific biases, different laboratories used diverse techniques to prepare libraries and sequence TCR repertoires. For each donor, three plates each were used for CD4 naive and CD4 memory, two plates were used for CD8 naive, and one plate was used for CD8 memory. Each donor's leukapheresis produced roughly between roughly 0.85 and 10 billion PBMCs. Blood TCR repertoires of about 5 healthy adults were deeply sequenced to estimate repertoire size and the extent of clonotype sharing between individuals. General study outcomes and caveats: Estimated clonotype richness was generally larger for naive than for memory subsets. Even with the large sequencing depth, rarefaction of the sorted-subset datasets indicated that sequencing was incomplete. Higher generation probabilities were observed for clonotypes shared by all four sorted-subset donors than for non-shared clonotypes. The small number of donors limited the genetic and exposure-history diversity represented. Across several donors, 5% to 6% of naive CD4, around 3.5% of naive CD8, 2.3% of memory CD4, and about 0.4% of memory CD8 clonotypes were shared. Sampling was restricted to blood, and TCR repertoires in tissues likely differ from the TCR repertoires found in blood. Based on pairwise subsampling, the degree of clonotype sharing among donors was expected to be affected by sequencing depth.

Healthy HIV-negative adults with no recently reported acute infections or vaccinations were included as donors. Only Caucasian adults living in Nashville, Tennessee, USA were represented among the donors. CD4+ T cells were enriched by magnetic negative selection; naive cells were then positively selected on CD45RA, and the negative fraction formed the memory subset. Blood was collected by leukapheresis, and PBMCs were isolated by Ficoll-Histopaque density gradient centrifugation and then cryopreserved in liquid nitrogen vapor phase. Analytical flow cytometry was used to check the purity and quantity of every magnetically sorted T cell population. Genomic DNA was isolated from each sorted fraction and quantified by UV absorbance on a Nanodrop 2000c. Trimming costs V 6 bases and J 8 bases, and their ends lie 20 bases apart. The CDR3 holds 16 amino acids from the cysteine to the phenylalanine. Of all the DNA, just the CDR3 is kept, 48 bases in frame from base 1. The germline V gene (reference sequence) provides CDR1 MNHNY and CDR2 SVGAGI.

This clone was counted ten times or more. Its antigen target is currently unknown. No quality values exist for individual bases; no much larger clone is one base distant. Using the deep immunoSEQ assay, TCR CDR3 regions were amplified from genomic DNA by multiplex PCR. Extracted genomic DNA from each cell subset was spread evenly across all wells of several immunoSEQ 96-well plates, with each plate serving as a replicate. For sorted subsets, each replicate PCR was loaded with roughly 200 ng genomic DNA, equivalent to 25,000 to 35,000 T cell genomes. The purified libraries were quantified using a Qubit 3.0 fluorometer, sized with a Bioanalyzer 2100, and then quantified again using the KAPA Library Quantification kit. Every immunoSEQ 96-well plate was sequenced on a dedicated single-read 150-cycle Illumina NextSeq 550 flow cell. Concerning the study's data processing: The immunoSEQ output contained only junctional sequences without quality scores, so filtering could not match that applied to full-length reads. To assign V/J genes and CDR3, sequences were annotated against IMGT germline references using PyIR, a Python wrapper for IgBLAST v1.9. Reads with weak V/J assignments (E-value above 1e-6), missing CDR3, stop codons, out-of-frame junctions, or ambiguous translated residues were removed. V3J clonotypes were defined as sequences sharing the same inferred V gene, J gene, and CDR3 amino acid sequence. To compute the percentage overlap between repertoires, the number of shared unique clonotypes was divided by the size of the smaller repertoire. Richness of each repertoire was evaluated using RTK rarefaction, the Chao1 estimator, and Recon v2.1 estimates of unobserved clonotypes. Generation probabilities were computed with OLGA for all TCRbeta clonotypes obtained by the gDNA method from several donors. TCRdb holds this immuneACCESS table with in-frame rearrangements only. Some clones are missing; in checked studies, unresolved V genes explain under half, and the rest has no known cause. The D gene and trimming were derived from the DNA, and the V and J assignments and clone size from that table. The sample includes about a million clones, with under 80% observed a single time. Jointly, the top ten make up around 1.4% of the sample.

The sequencing input was memory CD4+ T cells sorted from blood. According to the study, the label for this sample's cell subset or site signals: CD45RA-negative fraction. This clonotype was obtained from a man younger than 35 in good health. The V and J genes are TRBV6-6 and TRBJ1-6, and perhaps TRBD1 as D gene, on 5 matching bases. Here the CDR3 is given as CASSGHPGILYSPLHF. The DNA sequence reads TGTGCCAGCAGCGGACACCCTGGGATACTTTATTCACCCCTCCACTTT.